These 8 T cell receptor beta chains originate from one sample sequenced in a study of blood T cell repertoires in COVID-19. Profiling relied on immunoSEQ multiplex PCR, and the TCRdb table lists in-frame clones only, not all of them. Here the sample spans around 300,000 clones, 85% being singletons. The sequenced material came from peripheral blood. Receptors were obtained from a human donor in a cohort sampled during active COVID-19.

Regarding this clone: At one boundary the junction diverges from the germline segment, which might be a read error. The chain links TRBV2 to TRBJ2-7; 9 bases map to TRBD1. This CDR3 is built from 11 residues. Per germline, CDR1 SNHLY and CDR2 FYNNEI. CDR3 sequence: CASREDRGMYF. The CDR3 nucleotides read TGTGCCAGCAGGGAAGACAGGGGGATGTACTTC.

The chain is built from TRBV7-9 and TRBJ2-7; no firm D call. CDR1 and CDR2 (germline): SEHNR, FQNEAQ (reference sequence). V dropped 4 bases and J dropped 4 bases, with 8 bases sitting between them. CDR3 length equals 12 residues. This CDR3 reads CASSSQNYEQYF. The CDR3 DNA reads TGTGCCAGCAGCTCTCAGAATTACGAGCAGTACTTC.

This clone was observed a single time. This chain connects TRBV7-9 to TRBJ2-1; D may be TRBD1 (6 bases). Per the germline V gene, CDR1 is SEHNR and CDR2 is FQNEAQ (reference sequence). V lost 2 bases and J lost 2, with 13 bases in between. CDR3 length: 16 amino acids. For the CDR3, the DNA is TGTGCCAGCAGCTTATCCCAGGGGTTGACCTACAATGAGCAGTTCTTC. Translating gives CASSLSQGLTYNEQFF.

DNA of the CDR3: TGTGCCAGCAGCTTGGCCACCTTAGGGACTTATTACGAGCAGTACTTC. Residues: CASSLATLGTYYEQYF. This sequence joins TRBV5-8 and TRBJ2-7; TRBD2 might be the D (6 bases). The germline V gene has CDR1 SGHTS and CDR2 YDEGEE. This CDR3 has 16 amino acids. The V and J ends lost 0 bases and 4 bases respectively, with 17 bases between them.

The V and J genes are TRBV5-1 and TRBJ1-4, with 8 bases lining up with TRBD1. This CDR3 has 15 amino acids. Germline V gives CDR1 SGHRS, CDR2 YFSETQ. V dropped 5 bases and J dropped 2; count of bases not matched to a gene: 5. The CDR3 nucleotides read TGCGCCAGCAGGCAGGGGGCGCGGACTAATGAAAAACTGTTTTTT. Its protein is CASRQGARTNEKLFF.

This clone occurred once. V gene TRBV6-5 combines with J gene TRBJ1-2, with 8 bases lining up with TRBD1. Germline CDR1 reads MNHEY; CDR2 reads SVGAGI. With V trimmed by 2 bases and J by 4 bases, 6 bases remained unmatched. CDR3 length: 15 residues. CDR3 bases: TGTGCCAGCAGTTACGAGCAGGGGGCCACCTATGGCTACACCTTC. Translated, it gives CASSYEQGATYGYTF.

The chain uses TRBV6-1 and TRBJ1-2; a weak D match, TRBD1 (6 bases). This CDR3 has 13 residues. Trimming took 0 bases from V and 10 from J, leaving 12 bases between them. Germline loops: CDR1 MNHNS, CDR2 SASEGT. DNA of the CDR3: TGTGCCAGCAGTGAAGCGAAAGGGGGTGCCTACACCTTC. It codes for CASSEAKGGAYTF.

The V and J genes are TRBV28 and TRBJ1-1; D is uncertain. Per the germline V gene, CDR1 is MDHEN and CDR2 is SYDVKM. V lost 5 bases and J lost 7, with 8 bases in between. The CDR3 extends over 11 amino acids. Here the CDR3 DNA reads TGTGCCAGCAGTACGAGGGATGAAGCTTTCTTT. Amino acids: CASSTRDEAFF.